This T cell receptor beta chain was captured in a study of early T cells in non-severe SARS-CoV-2 infection. Study-level points and caveats: VDJdb matching, biased toward anti-spike CD8 responses, missed private and CD4 specificities.

TCRdb re-called the 5' RACE reads through MiXCR, storing one row per CDR3 protein. This table holds roughly 28,000 distinct CDR3 sequences, roughly 4.2% found once. This clonotype was observed at least ten times. Its antigen remains unidentified. With 4 bases removed from V and 5 bases from J, the gap between germline ends came to 17 bases. Per germline, CDR1 SGHTA and CDR2 FQGNSA. CDR3 length: 15 residues. The chain combines TRBV7-2 with TRBJ2-5, with TRBD1 as a possible D gene (6 bases). The sequence was obtained from an adult who was a healthcare worker with PCR-confirmed SARS-CoV-2 infection or an uninfected control (not recorded which). Sequencing was carried out using whole blood. CDR3: CASSSNPGHTETQYF. In DNA, the CDR3 is TGTGCCAGCAGCTCTAACCCGGGACATACGGAGACCCAGTACTTC.